The entry that follows covers one T cell receptor beta chain sequence. The data were obtained in a study of blood T cell repertoires in COVID-19. Libraries were prepared by immunoSEQ multiplex PCR; TCRdb keeps only in-frame clonotypes and omits some of them. The sample records fewer than 250,000 clones, roughly nine tenths being singletons. The CDR3 spans 13 residues. CDR1 is SQVTM and CDR2 is ANQGSEA in the germline V gene. Germline trimming cut 4 bases from V and 8 bases from J; bases unmatched to any gene: 8. This chain links TRBV29-1 with TRBJ1-2; 9 nucleotides line up with TRBD1. This TCR came from a woman between 65 and 79 years old with acute or convalescent COVID-19. Sequences were obtained from peripheral blood. In DNA form, the CDR3 reads TGCAGCGTTGGTCCGGGACAGGGTGGCGGCTACACCTTC. It translates to CSVGPGQGGGYTF.